The source of this T cell receptor (beta chain) is a study of blood T cells in healthy people across ages. Overall study context: Roughly one uniquely barcoded beta molecule per two T cells was captured. Broader study findings: Investigators treated diversity estimates from one million T cells as underestimates.

As concerns this clonotype: What it binds is unknown.

Russia was home to the donors, healthy Caucasian individuals aged about 6 to 90. Staff drew 9 to 10 milliliters of peripheral blood from each donor. Then a second PCR, running about 7 to 11 cycles, was carried out with a sample-barcoded 5' primer and a J-beta primer mix. TCRdb fed the 5' RACE reads into MiXCR, producing one record per CDR3 protein. The table has roughly 2 million distinct CDR3 sequences, about 50% seen once. The sequence was obtained from a woman in her thirties or forties in good health. Sequences were obtained from blood.

CDR3 sequence (DNA): TGCAGTGCTACCAGGGGGAACTCTGGGGCCAACGTCCTGACTTTC. The encoded protein is CSATRGNSGANVLTF. The V and J genes are TRBV20-1 and TRBJ2-6, with 7 bases matching TRBD1. The J segment lost 0 bases and the V segment lost 4 bases, leaving 3 bases of the junction unmatched. This CDR3 has 15 amino acids. In germline, CDR1 is DFQATT, CDR2 SNEGSKA (reference sequence).